Following are 20 T cell receptor beta chains from one sample sequenced in a study of blood T cell repertoires in COVID-19. Clones were sequenced by immunoSEQ multiplex PCR, and TCRdb holds only the in-frame ones, with some missing. This table has 100,000 or so clones, about 75% appearing once. The specimen sequenced was peripheral blood. The receptors here all came from a woman in her 70s with acute or convalescent COVID-19.

V usage is TRBV11-2 and J usage is TRBJ2-7; a weak D match, TRBD1 (5 bases). The CDR3 has 14 residues. Germline CDR1 is SGHAT and CDR2 is FQNNGV. Trimming removed 1 base from V and 3 bases from J, with 10 bases in between. Written as DNA, the CDR3 is TGTGCCAGCAGCTTAGGGACAAATGGCTACGAGCAGTACTTC. Amino acids: CASSLGTNGYEQYF.

This chain joins TRBV5-1 and TRBJ2-1; 7 bases are shared with TRBD1. Per the germline V gene, CDR1 is SGHRS and CDR2 is YFSETQ. This CDR3 has 13 residues. Unmatched junction bases numbered 5, after V lost 4 bases and J lost 7 bases. CDR3 region: CASSPGQMNEQFF. The CDR3 DNA follows: TGCGCCAGCAGCCCGGGACAGATGAATGAGCAGTTCTTC.

This clone occurred a few times. The chain combines TRBV11-2 with TRBJ1-1; D not resolved. Germline V gives CDR1 SGHAT, CDR2 FQNNGV. The CDR3 covers 13 residues. The V gene lost 1 base and the J gene lost 3 bases, with 6 bases spanning the gap. The CDR3 DNA follows: TGTGCCAGCAGCTTAGGCACTCACACTGAAGCTTTCTTT. Encoded protein: CASSLGTHTEAFF.

This sequence joins TRBV18 and TRBJ1-1, with D maybe TRBD1 (5 bases). The CDR3 is 13 amino acids. The germline gives CDR1 KGHSH, CDR2 LQKENI. Between the trimmed V and J ends, which lost 6 bases and 1 base, there was a span of 9 bases. The DNA of the CDR3 is TGTGCCAGCTCCCGCGACAGGAACACTGAAGCTTTCTTT. This encodes CASSRDRNTEAFF.

The chain combines TRBV18 with TRBJ1-4, with a possible D match to TRBD1 (5 bases). The CDR3 spans 15 residues. Deletions cut 2 bases from V and 8 bases from J, with 15 bases between. Germline assignment: CDR1 KGHSH and CDR2 LQKENI. The CDR3 reads CASSPGIAGREKLFF. DNA for the CDR3: TGTGCCAGCTCACCAGGAATCGCAGGGCGCGAAAAACTGTTTTTT.

The chain employs TRBV9 and TRBJ2-2, with D perhaps TRBD2 (5 bases). V was shortened by 0 bases and J by 5 bases, with 11 bases between the two germline ends. Germline V gene lookup returns CDR1 SGDLS and CDR2 YYNGEE. The CDR3 length is 15 residues. The CDR3 sequence is CASSVAEARTGELFF. In DNA, the CDR3 is TGTGCCAGCAGCGTAGCGGAGGCGAGGACCGGGGAGCTGTTTTTT.

This chain uses TRBV7-9 with TRBJ2-3; D remains ambiguous. V was shortened by 4 bases and J by 4 bases, with 3 bases between the two germline ends. CDR1 and CDR2 from the germline V gene are SEHNR and FQNEAQ (reference sequence). The CDR3 covers 11 residues. For the CDR3, the DNA is TGTGCCAGCAGCTCGGCAGATACGCAGTATTTT. Its protein product is CASSSADTQYF.

The chain joins TRBV19 to TRBJ1-5; no clear D gene. With 3 bases removed from V and 0 bases from J, the gap between germline ends came to 9 bases. The germline gives CDR1 LNHDA, CDR2 SQIVND (reference sequence). The CDR3 totals 15 residues. CDR3 residues: CASSIDYYSNQPQHF. In DNA, the CDR3 is TGTGCCAGTAGTATCGACTACTATAGCAATCAGCCCCAGCATTTT.

In nucleotides, the CDR3 is TGCAGCGTCCGAGGGGGCTCTGGAAACACCATATATTTT. This sequence encodes CSVRGGSGNTIYF. V and J are TRBV29-1 and TRBJ1-3, with a possible D match to TRBD1 (6 bases). Trimming took off 6 bases at V and 0 bases at J, with 9 bases between the two ends. The CDR3 runs 13 residues. The germline V gene encodes CDR1 SQVTM and CDR2 ANQGSEA.

The chain recombines TRBV30 with TRBJ1-1; 7 nucleotides agree with TRBD1. The V segment lost 5 bases and the J segment 9 bases; nucleotides outside the gene matches: 18. This CDR3 has 15 residues. Germline-derived CDR1 and CDR2 are GTSNPN and SVGIG (reference sequence). CDR3 region: CAWGTLGNRGLKAFF. Here the CDR3 DNA reads TGTGCCTGGGGGACTCTCGGGAACAGGGGATTGAAAGCTTTCTTT. The variable domain in full, with the rest retrieved from reference TRBV30 and TRBJ1-1, is SQTIHQWPATLVQPVGSPLSLECTVEGTSNPNLYWYRQAAGRGLQLLFYSVGIGQISSEVPQNLSASRPQDRQFILSSKKLLLSDSGFYLCAWGTLGNRGLKAFFGQGTRLTVV.

CDR3 residues: CASTEDRRHTIYF. The CDR3, as DNA: TGCGCCAGCACCGAGGACAGGAGGCACACCATATATTTT. The chain carries TRBV23-1 and TRBJ1-3; 7 bases fit TRBD1. TRBV23-1 is classed as an ORF, of uncertain function. This CDR3 spans 13 amino acids. V dropped 7 bases and J dropped 8; count of bases not matched to a gene: 8.

This chain joins TRBV24-1 and TRBJ1-1; 7 positions agree with TRBD1. V lost 4 bases, J lost 5 bases, and 6 bases stayed unmatched. The CDR3 totals 14 residues. Germline loops: CDR1 KGHDR, CDR2 SFDVKD. CDR3 bases: TGTGCCACCAGTGAGCCCGGACAGGATACTGAAGCTTTCTTT. Residues: CATSEPGQDTEAFF.

The genes are TRBV27 and TRBJ2-3; 9 bases are shared with TRBD2. The junction had 10 bases not matched to a gene; V was cut back by 5 bases and J by 1 base. CDR3 length: 17 residues. The germline V gene has CDR1 MNHEY and CDR2 SMNVEV (reference sequence). The CDR3 sequence: CASSNYAQREGTDTQYF. The CDR3 nucleotides read TGTGCCAGCAGTAACTACGCCCAGCGGGAGGGCACAGATACGCAGTATTTT.

This chain links TRBV7-2 with TRBJ1-3, with no clear D. The V end was cut by 4 bases, the J end by 0 bases, with 10 bases between. Germline V gene lookup returns CDR1 SGHTA and CDR2 FQGNSA. The CDR3 loop spans 15 amino acids. The CDR3 sequence: CASSSRSDSGNTIYF. The CDR3 DNA sequence: TGTGCCAGCAGCTCTCGATCAGACTCTGGAAACACCATATATTTT.

The chain combines TRBV6-6 with TRBJ2-5, with TRBD1 as a possible D gene (5 bases). The CDR3 length is 16 residues. The germline V gene encodes CDR1 MNHNY and CDR2 SVGAGI (reference sequence). V was shortened by 2 bases and J by 4 bases, with 17 bases between the two germline ends. Here the CDR3 DNA reads TGTGCCAGCAGTTACGGGCAGCCAGCTAGGGGAGAGACCCAGTACTTC. As protein: CASSYGQPARGETQYF.

The chain employs TRBV6-6 and TRBJ1-2, with TRBD1 identical over 9 bases. V gave up 2 bases and J gave up 6 bases; unmatched junction bases: 10. Germline V gives CDR1 MNHNY, CDR2 SVGAGI (reference sequence). The CDR3 covers 16 residues. Here the CDR3 reads CASSYPGDRAQDGYTF. CDR3 nucleotide sequence: TGTGCCAGCAGTTACCCGGGGGACAGGGCACAGGATGGCTACACCTTC.

The chain employs TRBV2 and TRBJ2-2, with D tentatively TRBD1 (5 bases). V was pared by 6 bases and J by 0 bases, with 11 bases between. The germline V gene has CDR1 SNHLY and CDR2 FYNNEI. This CDR3 spans 15 amino acids. The CDR3: CASRETETNTGELFF. The CDR3, as DNA: TGTGCCAGCAGGGAGACAGAGACGAACACCGGGGAGCTGTTTTTT.

This chain connects TRBV5-1 to TRBJ2-2; TRBD2 aligns across 7 bases. J was trimmed by 0 bases and V by 4 bases; bases with no gene match: 3. The CDR3 runs to 15 residues. The germline gives CDR1 SGHRS, CDR2 YFSETQ. CDR3 loop: CASSLTSTNTGELFF. CDR3 nucleotides: TGCGCCAGCAGCCTGACTAGCACGAACACCGGGGAGCTGTTTTTT.

V is TRBV18 and J is TRBJ1-6, with unresolved D. Germline assignment: CDR1 KGHSH and CDR2 LQKENI. Trimming removed 3 bases from V and 7 bases from J, with 10 bases in between. This CDR3 region has 14 residues. The CDR3 reads CASSPLERNSPLHF. The CDR3 bases are TGTGCCAGCTCACCGCTGGAGAGAAATTCACCCCTCCACTTT.

The rearrangement links TRBV15 to TRBJ2-3, with no clear D. The CDR3 sequence is 15 residues long. V was clipped by 0 bases and J by 1 base, with 8 bases between them. Germline V gene sequence: CDR1 LNHNV, CDR2 YYDKDF (reference sequence). In DNA, the CDR3 is TGTGCCACCAGCAGAGATAAGAGCGGCACAGATACGCAGTATTTT. Its protein is CATSRDKSGTDTQYF.